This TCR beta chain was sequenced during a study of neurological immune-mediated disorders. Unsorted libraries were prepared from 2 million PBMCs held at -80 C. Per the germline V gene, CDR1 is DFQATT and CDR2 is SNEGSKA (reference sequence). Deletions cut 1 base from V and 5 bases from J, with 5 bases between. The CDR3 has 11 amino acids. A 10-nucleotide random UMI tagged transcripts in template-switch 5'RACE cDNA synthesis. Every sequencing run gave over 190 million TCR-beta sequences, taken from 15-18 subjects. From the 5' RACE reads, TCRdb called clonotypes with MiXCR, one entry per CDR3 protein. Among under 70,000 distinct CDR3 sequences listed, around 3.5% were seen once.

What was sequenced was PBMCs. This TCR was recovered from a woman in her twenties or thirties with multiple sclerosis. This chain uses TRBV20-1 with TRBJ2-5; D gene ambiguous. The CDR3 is CSARVMETQYF. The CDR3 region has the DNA TGCAGTGCTAGAGTTATGGAGACCCAGTACTTC.